This T cell receptor (beta chain) was retrieved from a study of identical twins (dated by TCRdb to 2016 to 2018). Study-wide context: TCR alpha and beta repertoires from monozygotic twins, unrelated adults of various ages and cord blood were deep-sequenced to test whether fetal clonotypes persist. To rule out contamination, the twin experiments were replicated at different times with different library preparation protocols.

Every donor was a healthy Caucasian. Three pairs of female monozygotic twins, all aged roughly 18 to 29 years, made up the twin cohort. CD4+ and CD8+ T cell populations were isolated with positive isolation kits from Invitrogen. The germline V gene specifies MGHDK as CDR1 and SYGVNS as CDR2. V trim: 2 bases; J trim: 5 bases; unmatched bases: 12. Inclusive of the bounding cysteine and phenylalanine, the CDR3 is 16 residues long. Only the CDR3 DNA is retained, 48 bases long and in frame from the first base. Libraries came from 5' RACE. These reads were obtained on an Illumina HiSeq 2000. A universal primer binding site was introduced by template switching, and a unique molecular identifier was present in the final cDNA, enabling accurate counting of TCR cDNA molecules. Specific primers in the conserved constant-segment region were used to synthesize first-strand cDNA for the TCR alpha and beta chains. To control for contamination, each cDNA library was double barcoded with a SMART-Mk sample barcode plus Illumina barcodes. Two successive PCR steps introduced TruSeq adapter sequences along with Illumina sample barcodes. TCR alpha and beta cDNA libraries were sequenced on the Illumina HiSeq platform with custom primers. In the authors' own workflow: Unique molecular identifiers were extracted from raw reads with MiGEC, and CDR3 positions were determined with MiXCR. Recombination models were inferred per individual with the repgenHMM and IGoR tools using an EM algorithm. Shared clonotype analysis was performed with the tcR package in R, normalizing sharing by the product of cloneset sizes. Out-of-frame nonproductive sequences were analyzed to study raw recombination free of thymic and clonal selection effects. The raw public data were reprocessed by TCRdb itself: fastp quality trimming at Q25, MiXCR clonotype calling, in-frame beta chains only. Merged by CDR3 protein, the rows form single entries marked with the most common genes and DNA. The V and J calls and clone size are TCRdb's, not the authors'. Here the sample has around 500,000 distinct CDR3 sequences; over 12% occur a single time. The top ten clones comprise approximately 0.52% of the sample.

This clonotype has only a few counts. No antigen is known for it. The input lacks base qualities; no much larger clone sits a single base away. Points the paper makes about the study in general: Compared with coincidental sharing between unrelated individuals, out-of-frame TCR alpha sequences shared between twins showed an excess of sequences with low generation probability. A weaker excess of twin sharing was found in beta out-of-frame sequences because the signal-to-noise ratio was lowered by fewer shared sequences. In monozygotic twins, out-of-frame TCR alpha sharing was systematically underestimated by recombination models, although the models agreed with sharing between unrelated individuals. Fewer insertions were carried by abundant cord blood beta clonotypes, a similar but weaker trend appeared in young adult naive repertoires, and no such trend appeared in memory repertoires. Because the same donors could not be followed over many years, the conclusions depended on cross-sectional statistical analysis. Zero-insertion analyses could be partly confounded by invariant T cells such as MAIT and iNKT, although diverse VJ usage argued against such confounding for most clonotypes.

The same data also contributed to another study, on yellow fever vaccine responses in identical twins. The second study's authors report: According to the authors, the vaccine-induced T cell response in identical twins seemed to be partly convergent and partly specific to each individual. Focusing on identical twins, the study followed the T cell clones that responded to the vaccine, and did so with precision.

The receptor chain draws on TRBV25-1 and TRBJ2-7; a stretch of 7 junction bases matches TRBD2. Sequenced input: CD4+ T cells sorted from blood. This TCR derives from a woman in her late teens or twenties in good health. DNA sequence: TGTGCCAGCAGTGAACGGGACTATACCTTTCGGGACGAGCAGTACTTC. Translated, it reads CASSERDYTFRDEQYF.